The 15 T cell receptor beta chains presented below share a single source sample, sequenced in a study of beta chain features in type 1 diabetes (dated by TCRdb to between 2017 and 2018). The paper as a whole reports these results and caveats: A moderate but significant shortening of TCRB CDR3 length was observed in type 1 diabetes patients in all four CD4+ subsets.

Receptors were amplified or captured by the immunoSEQ multiplex PCR assay. All of the isolated RNA was reverse transcribed with the High Capacity cDNA Reverse Transcription Kit, so expressed TCRB transcripts were sequenced. The clones in this table, taken by TCRdb from immuneACCESS, are in-frame only. Not every clone is retained; where verified, under half of the shortfall comes from an unresolved V gene, and the cause of the rest is unknown. The sample table holds around 56,000 clones, of which roughly half were seen once. The top ten constitute 2.6% of the sample. Antigens for these TCRs are unknown. The sequenced material came from Tregs from blood. In the paper's terms, the cell subset or site label means: regulatory CD4+ T cells. These receptors came from a woman aged 40 to 55 with type 1 diabetes.

The chain recombines TRBV6-6 with TRBJ2-1; TRBD2 matches at 8 bases. V shed 5 bases, J shed 3 bases, and the junction held 9 bases outside the gene matches. The V gene's germline CDR1 is MNHNY and CDR2 SVGAGI (reference sequence). There are 16 residues in the CDR3. In DNA form, the CDR3 reads TGTGCCAGCAGTCATTTTGGTAGCGGGAACTACAATGAGCAGTTCTTC. Translating it yields CASSHFGSGNYNEQFF.

The chain is built from TRBV5-6 and TRBJ2-4, with unresolved D. V was cut by 4 bases and J by 0 bases, with 8 bases left in between. The CDR3 has 14 amino acids. Per germline, CDR1 SGHDT and CDR2 YYEEEE. CDR3 in DNA: TGTGCCAGCAGCATGACAATAGCCAAAAACATTCAGTACTTC. Translating gives CASSMTIAKNIQYF.

Comments on this clone: The junction does not match germline at one end; this may be a read error. This sample also contains other DNA sequences that code for the same CDR3. V gene TRBV7-9 combines with J gene TRBJ2-7; D ambiguous. Germline V lookup: CDR1 SEHNR, CDR2 FQNEAQ (reference sequence). This CDR3 comprises 11 residues. The DNA of the CDR3 is TGCGCCAGCAGCGTCAGTTACGAGCAGTACTTC. This codes for CASSVSYEQYF. Based on the CDR3 plus reference TRBV7-9 and TRBJ2-7, the full variable domain is DTGVSQNPRHKITKRGQNVTFRCDPISEHNRLYWYRQTLGQGPEFLTYFQNEAQLEKSRLLSDRFSAERPKGSFSTLEIQRTEQGDSAMYLCASSVSYEQYFGPGTRLTVT.

CDR3 region: CASTKGTGSPLHF. The DNA for the CDR3 is TGTGCCAGCACGAAGGGGACAGGATCACCCCTCCACTTT. The rearrangement links TRBV25-1 to TRBJ1-6, with 8 bases fitting TRBD1. Per the germline V gene, CDR1 is MGHDK and CDR2 is SYGVNS. The CDR3 is made up of 13 amino acids. Trimming took 7 bases from V and 10 from J; bases not matched to a gene: 6.

This clone was counted a single time. The chain has TRBV30 and TRBJ2-1; no definite D call. The CDR3 totals 14 residues. Germline V gene sequence: CDR1 GTSNPN, CDR2 SVGIG (reference sequence). V lost 0 bases and J 4 bases, leaving 10 bases between the germline ends. CDR3 nucleotides: TGTGCCTGGAGTGTAGGAGCCTGGTACAATGAGCAGTTCTTC. It specifies CAWSVGAWYNEQFF.

CDR3 sequence (DNA): TGTGCCAGCAGTTTAAGAGGGGGCGGCGAGACCCAGTACTTC. Amino acid sequence: CASSLRGGGETQYF. The chain employs TRBV28 and TRBJ2-5; 7 bases are a match to TRBD1. This CDR3 region has 14 residues. V was clipped by 2 bases and J by 5 bases; unmatched bases: 5. Germline-derived CDR1 and CDR2 are MDHEN and SYDVKM. The complete variable domain, with remaining parts taken from reference TRBV28 and TRBJ2-5, reads DVKVTQSSRYLVKRTGEKVFLECVQDMDHENMFWYRQDPGLGLRLIYFSYDVKMKEKGDIPEGYSVSREKKERFSLILESASTNQTSMYLCASSLRGGGETQYFGPGTRLLVL.

This clone turned up a few times. The V gene is TRBV19, the J gene TRBJ2-7, with 9 nucleotides matching TRBD2. With 5 bases clipped from V and 6 bases from J, the junction kept 11 bases outside the gene matches. Germline values: CDR1 LNHDA, CDR2 SQIVND (reference sequence). There are 15 residues in the CDR3. CDR3 bases: TGTGCCAGTAGTGCGACCACGGGACTAGCCGGCGAGCAGTACTTC. This gives the protein CASSATTGLAGEQYF.

The genes are TRBV7-8 and TRBJ2-7, with 8 bases aligning to TRBD2. CDR3 length equals 12 residues. V was clipped by 5 bases and J by 13 bases; unmatched bases: 10. The V gene's germline CDR1 is SGHVS and CDR2 FQNEAQ. Here the CDR3 DNA reads TGTGCCAGCAGCGGGCGGGGGGACCCCGTATACTTC. As protein: CASSGRGDPVYF.

The J gene is TRBJ2-5, the V gene TRBV7-9; TRBD1 agrees at 8 bases. The trim removed 4 bases at V and 5 bases at J, leaving 9 bases unmatched. Germline CDR1 reads SEHNR; CDR2 reads FQNEAQ (reference sequence). The CDR3 runs 15 residues. CDR3 in amino acids: CASSSGQGQRETQYF. CDR3 DNA: TGTGCCAGCAGCTCAGGACAGGGCCAAAGGGAGACCCAGTACTTC.

The V gene is TRBV5-1, the J gene TRBJ2-1; 11 bases map to TRBD2. This CDR3 is 17 amino acids long. The junction had 9 bases not matched to a gene; V was cut back by 2 bases and J by 5 bases. Per the germline V gene, CDR1 is SGHRS and CDR2 is YFSETQ. The CDR3 DNA sequence: TGCGCCAGCAGCTTCCAAGGCCAACTAGCGGGAGACAATGAGCAGTTCTTC. As protein: CASSFQGQLAGDNEQFF.

This chain joins TRBV6-1 and TRBJ1-2, with D perhaps TRBD1 (5 bases). The CDR3 runs 14 residues. The V and J ends lost 4 bases and 1 base respectively, with 10 bases between them. Germline CDR1 reads MNHNS; CDR2 reads SASEGT. For the CDR3, the DNA is TGTGCCAGCAGTGTTGGGGGGGTTAACTATGGCTACACCTTC. Its protein product is CASSVGGVNYGYTF.

This sequence joins TRBV19 and TRBJ2-3; D ambiguous. The CDR3 is 15 amino acids. Germline V CDR1 and CDR2: LNHDA, SQIVND (reference sequence). V was trimmed by 0 bases and J by 6 bases, leaving 13 bases between them. CDR3 residues: CASSIEGRLTDTQYF. The CDR3 DNA sequence: TGTGCCAGTAGTATAGAAGGCAGACTCACGGATACGCAGTATTTT. Complete variable domain (other parts from reference TRBV19 and TRBJ2-3): DGGITQSPKYLFRKEGQNVTLSCEQNLNHDAMYWYRQDPGQGLRLIYYSQIVNDFQKGDIAEGYSVSREKKESFPLTVTSAQKNPTAFYLCASSIEGRLTDTQYFGPGTRLTVL.

The V call is TRBV25-1, the J call TRBJ1-1; no clear D. Germline CDR1 is MGHDK and CDR2 is SYGVNS. This CDR3 has 14 amino acids. Trimming took off 5 bases at V and 1 base at J, with 11 bases between the two ends. The CDR3 protein is CASSSIGRNTEAFF. The CDR3 region has the DNA TGTGCCAGCAGTAGTATAGGGAGGAACACTGAAGCTTTCTTT.

The CDR3, as DNA: TGCGCCAGCAGTGTGGGACAGGGGGCGAATGAGCAGTTCTTC. As protein: CASSVGQGANEQFF. The rearrangement links TRBV5-1 to TRBJ2-1; TRBD1 agrees at 12 bases. The CDR3 length is 14 residues. Germline trimming cut 5 bases from V and 7 bases from J; bases unmatched to any gene: 4. The germline CDR1 and CDR2 sequences are SGHRS and YFSETQ.

The chain links TRBV25-1 to TRBJ1-1; TRBD1 matches at 7 bases. CDR3 length: 13 amino acids. Germline V lookup: CDR1 MGHDK, CDR2 SYGVNS. The ends lost 8 bases at V and 4 bases at J; junction bases unmatched: 7. The CDR3 spells CASRGQVITEAFF. The DNA of the CDR3 is TGTGCCAGCCGAGGACAGGTGATCACTGAAGCTTTCTTT. The whole variable domain, remainder taken from reference TRBV25-1 and TRBJ1-1, is EADIYQTPRYLVIGTGKKITLECSQTMGHDKMYWYQQDPGMELHLIHYSYGVNSTEKGDLSSESTVSRIRTEHFPLTLESARPSHTSQYLCASRGQVITEAFFGQGTRLTVV.